The 2 T cell receptor beta chains below come from one sample, sequenced in a study of blood T cells in healthy people across ages. A second PCR of 7 to 11 cycles used a sample-barcoded 5' primer and a J-beta primer mix. TCRdb re-analysed the 5' RACE reads in MiXCR, keeping a single row per CDR3 protein. Among 2 million or so distinct CDR3 sequences listed, around half were seen once. The sequencing input was blood. The receptors were gathered from a woman between 35 and 50 years old in good health.

To note about this clonotype: One end of the junction is discordant with germline, which a read error may explain. This chain joins TRBV7-9 and TRBJ1-2; TRBD1 agrees at 7 bases. Germline V lookup: CDR1 SEHNR, CDR2 FQNEAQ (reference sequence). There are 15 residues in the CDR3. The CDR3 reads CASSLQGGINCGYTF. The CDR3 DNA reads as TGTGCCAGCAGCCTCCAGGGGGGGATTAACTGTGGCTACACCTTC.

This clonotype was observed a few times. The chain recombines TRBV11-2 with TRBJ2-7; 9 positions agree with TRBD1. This CDR3 contains 15 residues. J gave up 4 bases and V 3 bases, and 7 bases lay outside the gene matches. Germline CDR1 is SGHAT and CDR2 is FQNNGV. The CDR3 is CASSFTGQGLYEQYF. The CDR3 DNA follows: TGTGCCAGCAGCTTCACAGGACAGGGGTTGTACGAGCAGTACTTC. The whole variable domain, remainder taken from reference TRBV11-2 and TRBJ2-7, is EAGVAQSPRYKIIEKRQSVAFWCNPISGHATLYWYQQILGQGPKLLIQFQNNGVVDDSQLPKDRFSAERLKGVDSTLKIQPAKLEDSAVYLCASSFTGQGLYEQYFGPGTRLTVT.